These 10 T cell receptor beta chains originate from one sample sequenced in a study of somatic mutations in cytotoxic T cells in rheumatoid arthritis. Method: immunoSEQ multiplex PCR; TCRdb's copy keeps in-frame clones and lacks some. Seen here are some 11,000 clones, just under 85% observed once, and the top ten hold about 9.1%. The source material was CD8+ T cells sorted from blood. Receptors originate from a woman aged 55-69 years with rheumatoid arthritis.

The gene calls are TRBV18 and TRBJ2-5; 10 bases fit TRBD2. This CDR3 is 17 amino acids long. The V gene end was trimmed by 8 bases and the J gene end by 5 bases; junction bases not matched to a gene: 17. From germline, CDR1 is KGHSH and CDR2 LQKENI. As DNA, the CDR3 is TGTGCCAGCACCGCTGCAACTAGCGGGAACGGGGAGGAGACCCAGTACTTC. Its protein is CASTAATSGNGEETQYF.

The CDR3 sequence: CAISSGNEQYF. The CDR3 DNA is TGTGCCATCAGTAGCGGGAACGAGCAGTACTTC. The chain uses TRBV10-3 and TRBJ2-7; 7 bases map to TRBD2. The germline gives CDR1 ENHRY, CDR2 SYGVKD. The CDR3 spans 11 residues. The V and J ends lost 5 bases and 5 bases, in that order; junction bases with no gene match: 0.

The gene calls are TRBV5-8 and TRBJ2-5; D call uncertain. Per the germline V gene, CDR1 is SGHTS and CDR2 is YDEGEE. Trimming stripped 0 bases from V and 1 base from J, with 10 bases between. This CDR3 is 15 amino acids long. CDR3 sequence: CASSLALGRQETQYF. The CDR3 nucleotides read TGTGCCAGCAGCTTGGCCCTAGGCCGCCAAGAGACCCAGTACTTC.

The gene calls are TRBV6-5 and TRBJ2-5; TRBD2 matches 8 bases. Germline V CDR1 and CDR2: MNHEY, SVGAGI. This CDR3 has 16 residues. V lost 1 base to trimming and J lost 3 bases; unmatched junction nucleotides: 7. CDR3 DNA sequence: TGTGCCAGCAGTTACTTAGCGGGAATTGGAAAAGAGACCCAGTACTTC. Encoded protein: CASSYLAGIGKETQYF.

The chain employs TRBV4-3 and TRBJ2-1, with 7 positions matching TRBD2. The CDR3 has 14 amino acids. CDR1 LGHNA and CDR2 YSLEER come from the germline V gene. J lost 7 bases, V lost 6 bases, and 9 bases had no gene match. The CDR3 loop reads CASRRVAGGNEQFF. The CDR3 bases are TGCGCCAGCAGGAGGGTAGCGGGCGGAAATGAGCAGTTCTTC.

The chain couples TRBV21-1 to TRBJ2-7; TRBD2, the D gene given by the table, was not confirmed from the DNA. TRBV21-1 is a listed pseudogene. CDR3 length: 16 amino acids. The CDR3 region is CASSSGLAGGYGEQYF. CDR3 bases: TGTGCCAGCAGTTCCGGACTAGCGGGGGGCTACGGCGAGCAGTACTTC.

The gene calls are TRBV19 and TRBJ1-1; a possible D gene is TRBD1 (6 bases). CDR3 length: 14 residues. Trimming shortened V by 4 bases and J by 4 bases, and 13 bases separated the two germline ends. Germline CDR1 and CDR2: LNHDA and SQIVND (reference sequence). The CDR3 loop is CASSTRGGGTEAFF. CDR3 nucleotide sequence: TGTGCCAGTAGTACCCGGGGGGGCGGCACTGAAGCTTTCTTT.

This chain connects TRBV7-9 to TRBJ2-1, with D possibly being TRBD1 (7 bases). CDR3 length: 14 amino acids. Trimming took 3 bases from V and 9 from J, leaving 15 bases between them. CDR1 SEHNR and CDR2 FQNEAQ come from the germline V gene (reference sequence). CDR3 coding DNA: TGTGCCAGCAGCTTGCAGGGGGACTGGGGTGAGCAGTTCTTC. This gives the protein CASSLQGDWGEQFF. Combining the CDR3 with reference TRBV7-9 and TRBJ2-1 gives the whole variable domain DTGVSQNPRHKITKRGQNVTFRCDPISEHNRLYWYRQTLGQGPEFLTYFQNEAQLEKSRLLSDRFSAERPKGSFSTLEIQRTEQGDSAMYLCASSLQGDWGEQFFGPGTRLTVL.

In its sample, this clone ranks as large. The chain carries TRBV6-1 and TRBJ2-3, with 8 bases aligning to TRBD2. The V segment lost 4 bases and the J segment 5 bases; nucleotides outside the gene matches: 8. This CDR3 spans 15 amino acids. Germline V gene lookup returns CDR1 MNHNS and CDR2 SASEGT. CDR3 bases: TGTGCCAGCAGTGGGGCGGGAGGCGGTAAAGATACGCAGTATTTT. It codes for CASSGAGGGKDTQYF.

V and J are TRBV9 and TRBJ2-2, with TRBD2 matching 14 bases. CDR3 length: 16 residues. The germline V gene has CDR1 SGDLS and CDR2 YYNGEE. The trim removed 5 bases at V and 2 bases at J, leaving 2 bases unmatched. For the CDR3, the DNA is TGTGCCAGCAGAGGACTAGCGGGAGGAAACACCGGGGAGCTGTTTTTT. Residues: CASRGLAGGNTGELFF. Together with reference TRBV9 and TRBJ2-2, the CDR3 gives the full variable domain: DSGVTQTPKHLITATGQRVTLRCSPRSGDLSVYWYQQSLDQGLQFLIQYYNGEERAKGNILERFSAQQFPDLHSELNLSSLELGDSALYFCASRGLAGGNTGELFFGEGSRLTVL.